The 21 T cell receptor beta chains listed next were all sequenced from one sample in a study of metastatic and nonmetastatic thyroid tumors. Using MiXCR, TCRdb re-called clones from the PCR reads. The sample lists roughly 18,000 clones, approximately 29% occurring once. No treatment had been given to any patient before thyroid surgery. The sample taken for sequencing was tumor tissue. These receptors all come from a male donor with papillary thyroid cancer or a benign thyroid nodule (not recorded which). Some clones in this sample may be carry-over from other donors' samples.

This clone was found a few times. This chain connects TRBV20-1 to TRBJ2-7, with TRBD2 matching 7 bases. Germline V lookup: CDR1 DFQATT, CDR2 SNEGSKA (reference sequence). The CDR3 length is 14 residues. Trimming at V came to 0 bases and at J to 5 bases, leaving 7 bases not matched to a gene. The CDR3 DNA follows: TGCAGTGCTAGAGATAGCGCGGCGGGGGACGAGCAGTACTTC. It encodes CSARDSAAGDEQYF.

CDR3 amino acids: CSARGDGSSPLHF. The CDR3 DNA sequence: TGCAGTGCTAGAGGGGACGGCAGTTCACCCCTCCACTTT. The V gene is TRBV20-1, the J gene TRBJ1-6, with TRBD1 as a possible D gene (5 bases). The CDR3 loop spans 13 amino acids. Germline CDR1 reads DFQATT; CDR2 reads SNEGSKA (reference sequence). V lost 1 base and J 9 bases, leaving 10 bases between the germline ends.

The sample holds a few counts of this clone. The V call is TRBV11-2, the J call TRBJ2-7; TRBD1 might be the D (6 bases). The CDR3 is 15 amino acids. Trimming shortened V by 4 bases and J by 1 base, and 14 bases separated the two germline ends. The germline gives CDR1 SGHAT, CDR2 FQNNGV. The CDR3 nucleotides are TGTGCCAGCAGCTCCTTCCAGGGGATGTCCTACGAGCAGTACTTC. Its translation is CASSSFQGMSYEQYF.

This clone was counted many times. CDR3 bases: TGCGCCACCTTCCTCAACCTCCTCACCGGGGAGCTGTTTTTT. Translated: CATFLNLLTGELFF. The chain links TRBV10-2 to TRBJ2-2; D is unresolved. Germline CDR1 and CDR2: WSHSY and SAAADI. V was clipped by 10 bases and J by 4 bases, with 16 bases between them. The CDR3 consists of 14 residues.

CDR3 loop: CSAETSGVETQYF. For the CDR3, the DNA is TGCAGTGCTGAAACTAGCGGAGTGGAGACCCAGTACTTC. V and J are TRBV20-1 and TRBJ2-5, with 8 bases lining up with TRBD2. CDR3 length: 13 amino acids. J was trimmed by 5 bases and V by 5 bases; bases with no gene match: 7. Per the germline V gene, CDR1 is DFQATT and CDR2 is SNEGSKA (reference sequence).

By sample share, this clone is medium-sized. J is TRBJ2-1 and V is TRBV10-3; the match to TRBD2 covers 7 bases. V shed 8 bases, J shed 2 bases, and the junction held 9 bases outside the gene matches. Looked up from germline, CDR1 is ENHRY and CDR2 is SYGVKD. The CDR3 runs 15 residues. The CDR3 DNA sequence: TGTGCCATCTCCGGGCCGAGCGGGACCTACAATGAGCAGTTCTTC. Translating gives CAISGPSGTYNEQFF.

The genes are TRBV5-4 and TRBJ1-1; D is undetermined. The CDR3 loop spans 12 amino acids. Germline CDR1 and CDR2: SGHNT and YYREEE (reference sequence). V was cut by 4 bases and J by 4 bases, with 8 bases left in between. This chain's CDR3 is CASSGEGTEAFF. The DNA for the CDR3 is TGTGCCAGCAGCGGGGAGGGCACTGAAGCTTTCTTT.

This clone was found a few times. The gene calls are TRBV6-1 and TRBJ2-3; TRBD2 matches at 9 bases. Germline values: CDR1 MNHNS, CDR2 SASEGT. This CDR3 has 14 amino acids. The J segment lost 2 bases and the V segment lost 5 bases, leaving 2 bases of the junction unmatched. CDR3 residues: CASSSGRHTDTQYF. CDR3 nucleotide sequence: TGTGCCAGCAGTAGCGGGAGGCACACAGATACGCAGTATTTT.

This clone showed up just a few times. The chain has TRBV20-1 and TRBJ1-1; possible D gene TRBD1, 6 bases. This CDR3 comprises 15 residues. The V end lost 5 bases, the J end lost 5 bases, and 21 bases lay between the germline ends. Germline CDR1 DFQATT, CDR2 SNEGSKA (reference sequence). The CDR3: CSAPNWGARGTEAFF. The CDR3 region has the DNA TGCAGTGCTCCGAACTGGGGGGCGAGAGGGACTGAAGCTTTCTTT.

This clone was picked up a small number of times. J is TRBJ1-1 and V is TRBV15, with 8 bases identical to TRBD1. Looked up from germline, CDR1 is LNHNV and CDR2 is YYDKDF (reference sequence). V trimming: 4 bases; J trimming: 4 bases; junction bases outside the gene matches: 8. The CDR3 contains 15 residues. The CDR3 loop is CATSKQNRGITEAFF. The CDR3 DNA reads as TGTGCCACCAGCAAACAAAACAGGGGGATCACTGAAGCTTTCTTT.

This clone was found a few times. J is TRBJ2-1 and V is TRBV6-2 or TRBV6-3, with D unclear. The CDR3 contains 22 residues. With 6 bases removed from V and 0 bases from J, the gap between germline ends came to 33 bases. Germline V gene sequence: CDR1 MNHEY, CDR2 SVGEGT. The CDR3 region has the DNA TGTGCCAGCAGAAGATATATTCCCAGGACGTACACAACCTCTAGCTCCTACAATGAGCAGTTCTTC. Translation: CASRRYIPRTYTTSSSYNEQFF.

The chain combines TRBV11-2 with TRBJ2-7; 11 bases are a match to TRBD2. With V trimmed by 3 bases and J by 3 bases, 7 bases remained unmatched. CDR3 length: 16 residues. Germline CDR1 is SGHAT and CDR2 is FQNNGV. The CDR3 DNA reads as TGTGCCAGCAGCTTGAATAGCGGGGGGGGCCTCTACGAGCAGTACTTC. As protein: CASSLNSGGGLYEQYF. Variable domain in full (rest from reference TRBV11-2 and TRBJ2-7): EAGVAQSPRYKIIEKRQSVAFWCNPISGHATLYWYQQILGQGPKLLIQFQNNGVVDDSQLPKDRFSAERLKGVDSTLKIQPAKLEDSAVYLCASSLNSGGGLYEQYFGPGTRLTVT.

In this sample, this clone turned up a few times. J is TRBJ2-5 and V is TRBV15, with D maybe TRBD1 (6 bases). V lost 6 bases, J lost 6 bases, and 14 bases lay in between. The CDR3 runs to 13 residues. Germline lookup yields CDR1 LNHNV and CDR2 YYDKDF (reference sequence). Written as DNA, the CDR3 is TGTGCCACCAGGACTATTGGGACAAAGACCCAGTACTTC. It yields the protein CATRTIGTKTQYF. Full variable domain (missing parts from reference TRBV15 and TRBJ2-5): DAMVIQNPRYQVTQFGKPVTLSCSQTLNHNVMYWYQQKSSQAPKLLFHYYDKDFNNEADTPDNFQSRRPNTSFCFLDIRSPGLGDTAMYLCATRTIGTKTQYFGPGTRLLVL.

This clone was recorded a few times. The V call is TRBV2, the J call TRBJ2-2; possibly TRBD1 for D (5 bases). V lost 6 bases and J lost 2, with 13 bases in between. The length of the CDR3 is 15 residues. Germline V gene lookup returns CDR1 SNHLY and CDR2 FYNNEI. For the CDR3, the DNA is TGTGCCAGCAGGACCCAGGGTCTAAACACCGGGGAGCTGTTTTTT. Translated: CASRTQGLNTGELFF.

In its sample, this clone was seen many times. The CDR3 DNA sequence: TGTGCCAGCAGCGGGGGGGGGACCCAGTACTTC. Translated: CASSGGGTQYF. J is TRBJ2-5 and V is TRBV6-4; 8 positions agree with TRBD2. After removal of 6 bases from V and 7 bases from J, the junction contained 1 base not matched to a gene. The germline V gene has CDR1 MRHNA and CDR2 SNTAGT. This CDR3 comprises 11 residues.

This clone is judged large. Additional DNA sequences in this sample encode the identical CDR3. This chain connects TRBV6-1 to TRBJ1-2; D perhaps matches TRBD1 (5 bases). The CDR3 is 12 residues long. V was trimmed by 9 bases and J by 2 bases, leaving 10 bases between them. Germline CDR1 MNHNS, CDR2 SASEGT. Here the CDR3 DNA reads TGTGCCAGTGGGGGTCTCAACTATGGCTACACCTTC. This encodes CASGGLNYGYTF.

This clone was seen a few times. V usage is TRBV27 and J usage is TRBJ2-1, with 7 positions matching TRBD2. The germline gives CDR1 MNHEY, CDR2 SMNVEV (reference sequence). The CDR3 is 13 residues long. V lost 5 bases, J lost 8 bases, and 6 bases stayed unmatched. The CDR3 sequence is CASSPTGLYEQFF. Here the CDR3 DNA reads TGTGCCAGCAGTCCCACGGGACTATATGAGCAGTTCTTC.

Points on this clone: A junction end diverges from the germline sequence, so it may reflect a read error. The rearrangement joins TRBV7-2 to TRBJ2-7; 11 nucleotides align to TRBD2. The germline CDR1 and CDR2 sequences are SGHTA and FQGNSA. CDR3 length: 14 amino acids. CDR3 DNA sequence: TGTGCCAGCAGCTCACACACGGAGGCTAGCGGGAGGTATTTC. Its translation: CASSSHTEASGRYF.

The chain uses TRBV9 and TRBJ2-5, with D possibly matching TRBD2 (5 bases). V was cut by 1 base and J by 4 bases, with 11 bases left in between. The CDR3 contains 14 residues. CDR1 and CDR2 from the germline V gene are SGDLS and YYNGEE. CDR3 sequence: CASSVLGSGETQYF. Written as DNA, the CDR3 is TGTGCCAGCAGCGTACTCGGAAGCGGAGAGACCCAGTACTTC.

Concerning this clone itself: At one boundary the junction diverges from the germline segment, which might be a read error. The chain has TRBV11-3 and TRBJ1-1; D ambiguous. Germline-derived CDR1 and CDR2 are SGHNT and YENEEA. CDR3 length equals 11 residues. The CDR3 DNA reads TGTGCCAGCATCCGAAACACGGAAGCTTTCTTT. Its protein product is CASIRNTEAFF.

At least ten counts were recorded for this clone. The V and J genes are TRBV18 and TRBJ1-1; 12 nucleotides line up with TRBD1. This CDR3 has 20 amino acids. With 0 bases clipped from V and 8 bases from J, the junction kept 19 bases outside the gene matches. Germline V CDR1 and CDR2: KGHSH, LQKENI. The chain's CDR3 is CASSPPWGTGGMLTKVEAFF. Here the CDR3 DNA reads TGTGCCAGCTCACCACCGTGGGGGACAGGGGGCATGTTAACCAAGGTAGAAGCTTTCTTT.